This TCR beta chain was recorded in a study of blood T cell repertoires in COVID-19. Across the study: COVID-19 samples, acute and convalescent, were from the United States, Italy and Spain.

Using immunoSEQ multiplex PCR, the repertoire was profiled, and TCRdb retains in-frame clones only, with some absent. The sample comprises about 210,000 clones, about 79% of which are singletons, and about 10% rests with the top ten. Sequenced sample: peripheral blood. The sequence was obtained from a man in his fifties with active or convalescent COVID-19.

CDR3 nucleotide sequence: TGTGCCAGCAGTGAATTCACAGGGAATGAAAAACTGTTTTTT. It translates to CASSEFTGNEKLFF. V is TRBV6-1 and J is TRBJ1-4, with TRBD1 as a possible D gene (6 bases). The CDR3 has 14 amino acids. CDR1 MNHNS and CDR2 SASEGT come from the germline V gene. Trimming pared 2 bases from V and 5 bases from J, leaving 9 bases between.